This T cell receptor (beta chain) comes out of a study of shared clonotypes between healthy human individuals. Study at large: Each donor had three CD4 naive, three CD4 memory, two CD8 naive and one CD8 memory plate.

Naive CD8 cells comprised CD45RO-negative, CCR7-positively selected cells, excluding terminally differentiated effector memory CD45RA+ cells. Of note for this clone: The antigen remains undetermined.

This CDR3 has 23 residues. Per the germline V gene, CDR1 is SGDLS and CDR2 is YYNGEE. V lost 0 bases, J lost 0 bases, and 22 bases stayed unmatched. Data came from immunoSEQ multiplex PCR; TCRdb stores just in-frame clones and leaves some out. Of 550,000 to 750,000 clones listed, roughly 94% were seen once; the top ten hold roughly 24%. Regarding the study as a whole: Compared with clonotypes that all four donors shared, non-shared clonotypes had lower generation probabilities.

The chain links TRBV9 to TRBJ2-1, with 9 bases aligning to TRBD2. The TCR comes from a man aged 25 to 40 in good health. The specimen sequenced was naive CD8+ T cells sorted from blood. CDR3 DNA sequence: TGTGCCAGCAGCGTAGACGTCGGTAGGGGGACTAGCAGAAAAATTGGCTCCTACAATGAGCAGTTCTTC. As protein: CASSVDVGRGTSRKIGSYNEQFF.